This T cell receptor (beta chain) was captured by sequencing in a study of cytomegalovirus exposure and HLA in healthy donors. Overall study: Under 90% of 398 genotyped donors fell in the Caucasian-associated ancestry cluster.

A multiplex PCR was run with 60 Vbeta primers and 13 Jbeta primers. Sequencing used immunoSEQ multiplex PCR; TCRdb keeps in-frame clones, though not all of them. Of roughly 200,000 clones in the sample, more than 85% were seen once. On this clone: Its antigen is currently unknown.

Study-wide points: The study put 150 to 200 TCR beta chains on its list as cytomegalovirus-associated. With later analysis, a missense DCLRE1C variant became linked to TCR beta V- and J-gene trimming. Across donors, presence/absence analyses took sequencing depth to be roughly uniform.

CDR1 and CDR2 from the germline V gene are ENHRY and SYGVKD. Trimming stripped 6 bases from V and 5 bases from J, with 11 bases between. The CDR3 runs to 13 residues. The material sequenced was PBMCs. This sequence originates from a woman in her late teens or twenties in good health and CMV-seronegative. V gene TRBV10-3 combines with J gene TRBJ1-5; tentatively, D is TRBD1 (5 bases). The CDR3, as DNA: TGTGCCATCAGAGAACAGGAACATCAGCCCCAGCATTTT. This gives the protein CAIREQEHQPQHF.